The sequence of this T cell receptor (beta chain) was determined in a study of T cells after posttransplantation cyclophosphamide. Findings and caveats of the study: Donor CD8+ memory clones often dominated recipient blood repertoires at later times.

This related bone marrow graft donor gave peripheral blood on the day of marrow donation. This clone showed up many times. Its antigen is undetermined. V lost 1 base, J lost 3 bases, and 4 bases stayed unmatched. This CDR3 contains 16 residues. Germline CDR1 and CDR2: SGHDT and YYEEEE. Here immunoSEQ multiplex PCR was the method, and the copy in TCRdb shows in-frame clones only, minus some. The repertoire consists of about 12,000 clones, none detected only once. The rearrangement uses TRBV5-6 and TRBJ2-6; 7 positions match TRBD2. Sequences were obtained from PBMCs. This receptor was identified in a woman aged 40 to 50 in good health, CMV-negative, and a related stem cell transplant donor. CDR3 DNA: TGTGCCAGCAGCTTGTGGGGAGGGGTTGGGGCCAACGTCCTGACTTTC. It codes for CASSLWGGVGANVLTF. The full variable domain, rest sourced from reference TRBV5-6 and TRBJ2-6, is DAGVTQSPTHLIKTRGQQVTLRCSPKSGHDTVSWYQQALGQGPQFIFQYYEEEERQRGNFPDRFSGHQFPNYSSELNVNALLLGDSALYLCASSLWGGVGANVLTFGAGSRLTVL.